This passage covers 14 T cell receptor beta chains from one sample sequenced in a study of shared clonotypes between healthy human individuals. The repertoire was sequenced with immunoSEQ multiplex PCR; TCRdb's copy has only in-frame clones and lacks some. The sample includes some 2,500,000 clones, 80% to 95% seen only once; the top ten take 0.3% to 0.4%. The specimen sequenced was naive CD4+ T cells from PBMCs. Sample subset: CD45RA+ positively selected. These receptors all stem from a man aged 18 to 29 in good health. Some clones in this sample may be carry-over from other donors' samples.

The rearrangement links TRBV28 to TRBJ2-4, with 7 bases fitting TRBD2. Per germline, CDR1 MDHEN and CDR2 SYDVKM. The CDR3 has 15 amino acids. Trimming removed 5 bases from V and 6 bases from J; junction bases left unmatched: 10. The CDR3 DNA reads as TGTGCCAGCAGTCGGAGACGGGGGAGGGCAAACATTCAGTACTTC. Encoded protein: CASSRRRGRANIQYF.

This rearrangement joins TRBV18 to TRBJ1-4; D perhaps matches TRBD1 (6 bases). V lost 8 bases, J lost 5 bases, and 15 bases lay in between. The CDR3 is made up of 14 amino acids. CDR1 is KGHSH, CDR2 LQKENI, per germline. CDR3 nucleotide sequence: TGTGCCAGCGGCCGGGACAAAGCAAATGAAAAACTGTTTTTT. It codes for CASGRDKANEKLFF.

This clone was found once. The rearrangement joins TRBV27 to TRBJ2-5; D unclear. There are 13 residues in the CDR3. The V gene's germline CDR1 is MNHEY and CDR2 SMNVEV (reference sequence). Trimming removed 4 bases from V and 3 bases from J, with 9 bases in between. In DNA, the CDR3 is TGTGCCAGCAGTTCCTCCGGAGAAGAGACCCAGTACTTC. Amino acids: CASSSSGEETQYF.

Worth noting for this clone: Germline and junction disagree at one end, which may indicate a read error. The chain carries TRBV2 and TRBJ2-2; TRBD2 matches at 7 bases. This CDR3 has 12 amino acids. Germline V lookup: CDR1 SNHLY, CDR2 FYNNEI. The DNA for the CDR3 is TGTGCCAGCAGCACAGATCCGGGGGGGCTGTTTTTT. This translates into CASSTDPGGLFF.

This rearrangement joins TRBV7-9 to TRBJ2-2, with TRBD1 as a possible D gene (6 bases). V gave up 5 bases and J gave up 6 bases, with 13 bases separating them. In germline, CDR1 is SEHNR, CDR2 FQNEAQ (reference sequence). The CDR3 contains 14 residues. CDR3 residues: CASSRTGTPGELFF. The CDR3 bases are TGTGCCAGCAGCCGAACCGGGACACCCGGGGAGCTGTTTTTT.

On this clone itself: Other DNA sequences in this sample translate to the same CDR3. The J gene is TRBJ2-1, the V gene TRBV28; 13 bases agree with TRBD2. The CDR3 consists of 16 residues. V dropped 5 bases and J dropped 10; count of bases not matched to a gene: 11. Per the germline V gene, CDR1 is MDHEN and CDR2 is SYDVKM. In nucleotides, the CDR3 is TGTGCCAGCAGTCTGCTGAGACTAGCGGGAGGAAACGAGCAGTTCTTC. Translation: CASSLLRLAGGNEQFF.

The chain carries TRBV29-1 and TRBJ2-3, with TRBD2 matching 9 bases. Per germline, CDR1 SQVTM and CDR2 ANQGSEA. The CDR3 extends over 15 amino acids. V lost 3 bases, J lost 7 bases, and 11 bases stayed unmatched. The CDR3 is CSVEWAGGPYYTQYF. The CDR3 DNA sequence: TGCAGCGTTGAGTGGGCGGGAGGGCCATACTATACGCAGTATTTT.

This clone appeared a few times. This specimen includes other DNA sequences encoding the same CDR3. V gene TRBV5-1 combines with J gene TRBJ1-4, with 9 bases matching TRBD1. The trim removed 3 bases at V and 4 bases at J, leaving 1 base unmatched. Germline CDR1 and CDR2: SGHRS and YFSETQ. The CDR3 has 14 residues. In DNA, the CDR3 is TGCGCCAGCAGCTCGGGACAGGGTAATGAAAAACTGTTTTTT. It translates to CASSSGQGNEKLFF.

This chain uses TRBV7-8 with TRBJ2-5, with D perhaps TRBD2 (6 bases). This CDR3 spans 16 amino acids. Per germline, CDR1 SGHVS and CDR2 FQNEAQ. The V gene lost 2 bases and the J gene lost 4 bases, with 17 bases spanning the gap. CDR3 sequence: CASSLIGGGIGETQYF. CDR3 bases: TGTGCCAGCAGCTTAATCGGTGGAGGGATAGGAGAGACCCAGTACTTC.

This sequence joins TRBV7-2 and TRBJ2-2; 9 bases match TRBD1. The junction had 9 bases not matched to a gene; V was cut back by 7 bases and J by 6 bases. CDR3 length equals 15 residues. Germline assignment: CDR1 SGHTA and CDR2 FQGNSA. CDR3: CASTKTGTGPGELFF. The CDR3 nucleotides read TGTGCCAGCACCAAAACCGGGACAGGGCCCGGGGAGCTGTTTTTT.

The chain is built from TRBV7-9 and TRBJ1-2; D not resolved. V lost 0 bases to trimming and J lost 3 bases, with 8 bases between them. In germline, CDR1 is SEHNR, CDR2 FQNEAQ (reference sequence). This CDR3 spans 14 amino acids. The CDR3 DNA is TGTGCCAGCAGCTTAGCGGGCAGAGACTATGGCTACACCTTC. Encoded protein: CASSLAGRDYGYTF.

This sequence joins TRBV6-5 and TRBJ1-2; D uncertain. V shed 2 bases and J shed 4 bases, with 8 bases lying between them. Germline CDR1 reads MNHEY; CDR2 reads SVGAGI. CDR3 length equals 13 residues. CDR3 in amino acids: CASSYDRIYGYTF. CDR3 DNA sequence: TGTGCCAGCAGTTACGATCGGATCTATGGCTACACCTTC.

V gene TRBV28 combines with J gene TRBJ2-1; D is possibly TRBD1 or TRBD2 (5 bases each). CDR3 length equals 15 residues. CDR1 is MDHEN and CDR2 is SYDVKM in the germline V gene. V lost 7 bases, J lost 5 bases, and 18 bases lay in between. The CDR3 loop reads CASIFRDRPNNEQFF. In DNA, the CDR3 is TGTGCCAGCATCTTCCGGGACCGACCTAACAATGAGCAGTTCTTC. The whole variable domain, remainder taken from reference TRBV28 and TRBJ2-1, is DVKVTQSSRYLVKRTGEKVFLECVQDMDHENMFWYRQDPGLGLRLIYFSYDVKMKEKGDIPEGYSVSREKKERFSLILESASTNQTSMYLCASIFRDRPNNEQFFGPGTRLTVL.

The CDR3 DNA is TGTGCCAGCAGTTGGGACAGGGCCGACGAGCAGTACTTC. This sequence encodes CASSWDRADEQYF. This rearrangement joins TRBV28 to TRBJ2-5, with TRBD1 matching over 9 bases. The J call may be mistaken, given a closer DNA end match to TRBJ2-7. Germline V CDR1 and CDR2: MDHEN, SYDVKM. This CDR3 has 13 amino acids.